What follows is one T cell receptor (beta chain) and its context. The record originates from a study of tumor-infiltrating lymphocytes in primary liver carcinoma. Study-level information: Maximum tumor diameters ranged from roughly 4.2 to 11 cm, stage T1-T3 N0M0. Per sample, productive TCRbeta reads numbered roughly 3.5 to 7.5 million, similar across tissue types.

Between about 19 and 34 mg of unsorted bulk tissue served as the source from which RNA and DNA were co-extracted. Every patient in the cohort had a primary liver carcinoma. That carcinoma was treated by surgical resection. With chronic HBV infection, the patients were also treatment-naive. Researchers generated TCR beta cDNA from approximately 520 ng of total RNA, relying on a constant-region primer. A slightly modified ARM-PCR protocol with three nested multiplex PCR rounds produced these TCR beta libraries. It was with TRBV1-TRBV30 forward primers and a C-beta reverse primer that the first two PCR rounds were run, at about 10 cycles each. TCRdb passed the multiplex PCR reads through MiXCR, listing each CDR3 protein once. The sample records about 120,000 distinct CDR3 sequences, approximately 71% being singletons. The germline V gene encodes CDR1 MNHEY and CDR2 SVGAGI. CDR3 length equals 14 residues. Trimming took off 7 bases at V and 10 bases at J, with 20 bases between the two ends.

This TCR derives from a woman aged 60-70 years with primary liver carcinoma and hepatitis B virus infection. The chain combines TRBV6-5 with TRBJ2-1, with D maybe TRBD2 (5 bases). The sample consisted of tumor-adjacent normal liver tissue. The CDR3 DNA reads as TGTGCCAGCATCCTCCCGACGGGTGGACTCGAGCAGTTCTTC. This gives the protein CASILPTGGLEQFF.